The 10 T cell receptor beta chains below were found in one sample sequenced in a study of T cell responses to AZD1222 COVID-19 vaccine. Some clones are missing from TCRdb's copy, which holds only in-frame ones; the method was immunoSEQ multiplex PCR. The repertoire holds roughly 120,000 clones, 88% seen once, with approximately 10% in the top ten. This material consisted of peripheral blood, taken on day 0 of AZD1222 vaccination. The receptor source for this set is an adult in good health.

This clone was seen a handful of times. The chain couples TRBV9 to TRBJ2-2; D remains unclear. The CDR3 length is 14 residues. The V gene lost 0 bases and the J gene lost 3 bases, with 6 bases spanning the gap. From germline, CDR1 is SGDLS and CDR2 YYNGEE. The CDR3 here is CASSVALHTGELFF. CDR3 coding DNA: TGTGCCAGCAGCGTAGCCTTGCACACCGGGGAGCTGTTTTTT.

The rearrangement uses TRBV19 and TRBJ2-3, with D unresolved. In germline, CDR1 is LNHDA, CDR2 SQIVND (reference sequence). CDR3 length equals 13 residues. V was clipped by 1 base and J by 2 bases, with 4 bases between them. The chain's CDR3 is CASSIGPTDTQYF. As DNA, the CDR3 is TGTGCCAGTAGTATAGGACCCACAGATACGCAGTATTTT.

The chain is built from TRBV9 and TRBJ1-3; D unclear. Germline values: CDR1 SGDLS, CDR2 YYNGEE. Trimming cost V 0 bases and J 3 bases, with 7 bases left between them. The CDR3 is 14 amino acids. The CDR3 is CASSVGQLGNTIYF. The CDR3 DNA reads TGTGCCAGCAGCGTAGGGCAGCTTGGAAACACCATATATTTT.

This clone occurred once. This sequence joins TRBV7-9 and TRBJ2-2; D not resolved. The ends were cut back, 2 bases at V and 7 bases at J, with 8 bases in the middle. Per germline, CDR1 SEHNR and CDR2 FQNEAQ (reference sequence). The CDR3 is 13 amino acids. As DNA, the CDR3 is TGTGCCAGCAGCTTATTTGGCTTCGGGGAGCTGTTTTTT. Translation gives CASSLFGFGELFF.

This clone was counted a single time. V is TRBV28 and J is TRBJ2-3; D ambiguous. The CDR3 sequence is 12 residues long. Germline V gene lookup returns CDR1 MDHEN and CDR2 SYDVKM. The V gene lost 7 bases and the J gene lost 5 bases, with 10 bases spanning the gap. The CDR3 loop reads CASISLGDTQYF. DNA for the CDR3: TGTGCCAGCATCTCCTTAGGAGATACGCAGTATTTT.

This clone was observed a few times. The CDR3 reads CAGISAGGPRPLDEQFF. The CDR3 DNA reads TGCGCCGGAATCTCAGCGGGGGGGCCTCGTCCATTAGATGAGCAGTTCTTC. This chain connects TRBV10-1 to TRBJ2-1; 10 bases agree with TRBD2. Germline V gene sequence: CDR1 WNHNN, CDR2 SYGVQD (reference sequence). Trimming removed 11 bases from V and 8 bases from J; junction bases left unmatched: 21. This CDR3 contains 17 residues.

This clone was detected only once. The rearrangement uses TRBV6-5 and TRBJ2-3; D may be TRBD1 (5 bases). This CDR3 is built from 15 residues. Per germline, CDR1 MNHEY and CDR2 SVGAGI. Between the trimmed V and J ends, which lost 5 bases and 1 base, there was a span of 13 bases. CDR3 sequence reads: CASSQSRVGTDTQYF. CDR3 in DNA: TGTGCCAGCAGTCAAAGCAGGGTTGGCACAGATACGCAGTATTTT.

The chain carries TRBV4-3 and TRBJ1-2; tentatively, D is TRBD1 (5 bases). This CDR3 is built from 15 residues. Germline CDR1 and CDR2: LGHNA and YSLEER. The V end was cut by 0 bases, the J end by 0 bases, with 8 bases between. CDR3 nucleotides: TGCGCCAGCAGCCAAGAAGGGGACCCTAACTATGGCTACACCTTC. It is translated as CASSQEGDPNYGYTF.

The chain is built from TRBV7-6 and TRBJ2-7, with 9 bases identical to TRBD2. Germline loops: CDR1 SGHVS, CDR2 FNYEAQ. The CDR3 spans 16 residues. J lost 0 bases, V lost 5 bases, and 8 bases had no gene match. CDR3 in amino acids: CASSANSGSASYEQYF. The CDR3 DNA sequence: TGTGCCAGCAGCGCCAATAGCGGGAGTGCCTCCTACGAGCAGTACTTC.

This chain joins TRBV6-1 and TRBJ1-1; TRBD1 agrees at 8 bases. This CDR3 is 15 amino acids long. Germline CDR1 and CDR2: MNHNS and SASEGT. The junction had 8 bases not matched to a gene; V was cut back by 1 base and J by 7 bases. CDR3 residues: CASSEVRTGRCEAFF. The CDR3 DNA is TGTGCCAGCAGTGAAGTAAGGACAGGGCGCTGTGAAGCTTTCTTT.